This is a list of T cell receptor beta chains from one sample in a study of early T cells in non-severe SARS-CoV-2 infection. One entry per CDR3 protein, called by TCRdb with MiXCR from the 5' RACE reads. This table has 75,000 to 100,000 distinct CDR3 sequences, around a sixth appearing once. Sequenced material: whole blood. These receptors all come from an adult who was a healthcare worker with PCR-confirmed SARS-CoV-2 infection or an uninfected control (not recorded which). CDR3s include the opening cysteine and the closing phenylalanine or tryptophan. Each record gives: V gene, clone size, J gene, D gene, CDR3 DNA, CDR3 protein. The D gene is left open where the match is weak. The size field is filled for only some rows; it gives once, few, many or a size class.

v_gene: TRBV18
abundance: .
j_gene: TRBJ2-2
d_gene: .
CDR3nt: TGTGCCAGCTCACCACGGAACGGGGCCGACACCGGGGAGCTGTTTTTT
CDR3aa: CASSPRNGADTGELFF

v_gene: TRBV11-2
abundance: many
j_gene: TRBJ2-7
d_gene: .
CDR3nt: TGTGCCAGCAGCTTAGACCTAATCTTCGAGCAGTACTTC
CDR3aa: CASSLDLIFEQYF

v_gene: TRBV24-1
abundance: .
j_gene: TRBJ2-1
d_gene: TRBD2
CDR3nt: TGTGCCACCAGTGATGGACTAGCGGGGCCCTTGGGAGATGAGCAGTTCTTC
CDR3aa: CATSDGLAGPLGDEQFF

v_gene: TRBV28
abundance: .
j_gene: TRBJ2-1
d_gene: TRBD2
CDR3nt: TGTGCCAGCAGTTCCCCGACTAGCGGGGGGAATGAGCAGTTCTTC
CDR3aa: CASSSPTSGGNEQFF

v_gene: TRBV9
abundance: .
j_gene: TRBJ2-1
d_gene: TRBD2
CDR3nt: TGTGCCAGCAGCGTAGTTGGGACTAGCGGGAGAGAAGAGCAGTTCTTC
CDR3aa: CASSVVGTSGREEQFF

v_gene: TRBV25-1
abundance: few
j_gene: TRBJ1-5
d_gene: TRBD1
CDR3nt: TGTGCCAGCAGTGCCGGGACAGGAGAACGGCCCCAGCATTTT
CDR3aa: CASSAGTGERPQHF

v_gene: TRBV27
abundance: .
j_gene: TRBJ2-3
d_gene: .
CDR3nt: TGTGCCAGCAGTTTAGTGGTTTGGGATACGCAGTATTTT
CDR3aa: CASSLVVWDTQYF

v_gene: TRBV7-9
abundance: .
j_gene: TRBJ2-5
d_gene: .
CDR3nt: TGTGCCAGCAGCTTAGGGGAAGAGACCCAGTACTTC
CDR3aa: CASSLGEETQYF

v_gene: TRBV19
abundance: many
j_gene: TRBJ2-2
d_gene: TRBD2
CDR3nt: TGTGCCAGTAACTGGGGGGGACTCAACACCGGGGAGCTGTTTTTT
CDR3aa: CASNWGGLNTGELFF

v_gene: TRBV7-8
abundance: .
j_gene: TRBJ2-7
d_gene: .
CDR3nt: TGTGCCAGCAGCCCACGACAGAAATACGAGCAGTACTTC
CDR3aa: CASSPRQKYEQYF

v_gene: TRBV20-1
abundance: .
j_gene: TRBJ1-1
d_gene: TRBD1
CDR3nt: TGCAGTGCTAGAGACGGACAGGGGGCAGACACTGAAGCTTTCTTT
CDR3aa: CSARDGQGADTEAFF

v_gene: TRBV20-1
abundance: .
j_gene: TRBJ1-5
d_gene: .
CDR3nt: TGCAGCGCCCGGGTCTTTAGCAATCAGCCCCAGCATTTT
CDR3aa: CSARVFSNQPQHF

v_gene: TRBV29-1
abundance: few
j_gene: TRBJ2-1
d_gene: TRBD1
CDR3nt: TGCAGCGCTTCATGGACAGGGGGGGCTGAGCAGTTCTTC
CDR3aa: CSASWTGGAEQFF

v_gene: TRBV20-1
abundance: few
j_gene: TRBJ2-5
d_gene: .
CDR3nt: TGCAGTGCTCACGTACTGGGGGTAGAGACCCAGTACTTC
CDR3aa: CSAHVLGVETQYF

v_gene: TRBV5-4
abundance: .
j_gene: TRBJ2-7
d_gene: TRBD1
CDR3nt: TGTGCCAGCAGCTTCGGGACAGAAACCTACGAGCAGTACTTC
CDR3aa: CASSFGTETYEQYF

v_gene: TRBV11-2
abundance: .
j_gene: TRBJ1-5
d_gene: .
CDR3nt: TGTGCCAGCAGCTTAGCTGGATGGAATCAGCCCCAGCATTTT
CDR3aa: CASSLAGWNQPQHF

v_gene: TRBV10-3
abundance: .
j_gene: TRBJ2-7
d_gene: .
CDR3nt: TGTGCCATCAGTGAGTCGCAACAGGGCACCTACGAGCAGTACTTC
CDR3aa: CAISESQQGTYEQYF

v_gene: TRBV28
abundance: .
j_gene: TRBJ2-7
d_gene: TRBD2
CDR3nt: TGTGCCAGCAGTTTTCCCGGGTGGAGAAGCGGGAGTCCCTACGAGCAGTACTTC
CDR3aa: CASSFPGWRSGSPYEQYF

v_gene: TRBV10-2
abundance: few
j_gene: TRBJ2-7
d_gene: TRBD2
CDR3nt: TGCGCCAGCGGGGGGGGAAGCGAGCAGTACTTC
CDR3aa: CASGGGSEQYF

v_gene: TRBV30
abundance: few
j_gene: TRBJ1-3
d_gene: .
CDR3nt: TGTGCCTGGACCCATCCGGGGGATTCAGGAAACACCATATATTTT
CDR3aa: CAWTHPGDSGNTIYF

v_gene: TRBV6-1
abundance: .
j_gene: TRBJ1-5
d_gene: .
CDR3nt: TGTGCCAGCAGTCAAGGTGTGAACGGCAATCAGCCCCAGCATTTT
CDR3aa: CASSQGVNGNQPQHF

v_gene: TRBV6-2/TRBV6-3
abundance: many
j_gene: TRBJ2-1
d_gene: .
CDR3nt: TGTGCCAGCATGGGGGCCGATAGGGATGAGCAGTTCTTC
CDR3aa: CASMGADRDEQFF

v_gene: TRBV11-2
abundance: .
j_gene: TRBJ2-7
d_gene: TRBD1
CDR3nt: TGTGCCAGCAGCTCCGGACAGGGGAGGTCCTACGAGCAGTACTTC
CDR3aa: CASSSGQGRSYEQYF

v_gene: TRBV9
abundance: .
j_gene: TRBJ1-6
d_gene: .
CDR3nt: TGTGCCAGCAGCGTAGGCCCAGCCTTGAATTCACCCCTCCACTTT
CDR3aa: CASSVGPALNSPLHF

v_gene: TRBV28
abundance: few
j_gene: TRBJ1-2
d_gene: TRBD1
CDR3nt: TGTGCCAGCATCGGACAGGGAACTGGCTACACCTTC
CDR3aa: CASIGQGTGYTF

v_gene: TRBV20-1
abundance: .
j_gene: TRBJ2-7
d_gene: TRBD2
CDR3nt: TGCAGTGCTAGATTGGCGGGAGATTTTGCCGAGCAGTACTTC
CDR3aa: CSARLAGDFAEQYF

v_gene: TRBV6-5
abundance: .
j_gene: TRBJ2-7
d_gene: .
CDR3nt: TGTGCCAGGGAACGACAGTCCTACGAGCAGTACTTC
CDR3aa: CARERQSYEQYF

v_gene: TRBV7-6
abundance: .
j_gene: TRBJ1-4
d_gene: .
CDR3nt: TGTGCCAGCAGCTTGATAGGGGAAAAACTGTTTTTT
CDR3aa: CASSLIGEKLFF

v_gene: TRBV6-1
abundance: .
j_gene: TRBJ1-2
d_gene: .
CDR3nt: TGTGCCAGCAGTGAACGGGGTGATAGGGATGGCTACACCTTC
CDR3aa: CASSERGDRDGYTF

v_gene: TRBV24-1
abundance: .
j_gene: TRBJ2-5
d_gene: .
CDR3nt: TGTGCCACCAGTATCCCAGGGAAGGAGACCCAGTACTTC
CDR3aa: CATSIPGKETQYF

v_gene: TRBV6-6
abundance: .
j_gene: TRBJ2-2
d_gene: .
CDR3nt: TGTGCCAGCAGTTACGGCGGGGACACCGGGGAGCTGTTTTTT
CDR3aa: CASSYGGDTGELFF

v_gene: TRBV5-5
abundance: .
j_gene: TRBJ2-4
d_gene: .
CDR3nt: TGTGCCAGCAGCTTGGCCAGGGGAAGCAAAAACATTCAGTACTTC
CDR3aa: CASSLARGSKNIQYF

v_gene: TRBV7-6
abundance: many
j_gene: TRBJ2-3
d_gene: TRBD2
CDR3nt: TGTGCCAGCAGCTTGGCGGGAGGGACAGATACGCAGTATTTT
CDR3aa: CASSLAGGTDTQYF

v_gene: TRBV12-3/TRBV12-4
abundance: .
j_gene: TRBJ2-2
d_gene: .
CDR3nt: TGTGCCAGCAGTTTGGCCACAGGGGAGGCCGGGGAGCTGTTTTTT
CDR3aa: CASSLATGEAGELFF

v_gene: TRBV5-5
abundance: few
j_gene: TRBJ1-6
d_gene: .
CDR3nt: TGTGCCAGCAGCCTTCAAGCCAATTCACCCCTCCACTTT
CDR3aa: CASSLQANSPLHF

v_gene: TRBV11-2
abundance: .
j_gene: TRBJ1-2
d_gene: TRBD1
CDR3nt: TGTGCCAGCAGCGGACAGGGATCTAACTATGGCTACACCTTC
CDR3aa: CASSGQGSNYGYTF

v_gene: TRBV10-2
abundance: few
j_gene: TRBJ2-7
d_gene: .
CDR3nt: TGCGCCACAGATAGCGGTCTCGCCGGCGAGCAGTACTTC
CDR3aa: CATDSGLAGEQYF

v_gene: TRBV11-2
abundance: many
j_gene: TRBJ2-4
d_gene: TRBD2
CDR3nt: TGTGCCAGCAGCAGGACTAGCGTCAAAAACATTCAGTACTTC
CDR3aa: CASSRTSVKNIQYF

v_gene: TRBV12-3/TRBV12-4
abundance: few
j_gene: TRBJ2-7
d_gene: .
CDR3nt: TGTGCCAGCTCCCGCGGGTCCTACGAGCAGTACTTC
CDR3aa: CASSRGSYEQYF

v_gene: TRBV20-1
abundance: few
j_gene: TRBJ2-1
d_gene: .
CDR3nt: TGCAGTGCTAGGCGAGGACAGGGGGCCCTAGCGGGAGCCCGGGATGAGCAGTTCTTC
CDR3aa: CSARRGQGALAGARDEQFF

v_gene: TRBV12-3/TRBV12-4
abundance: .
j_gene: TRBJ2-7
d_gene: .
CDR3nt: TGTGCCAGCAGTTTAGAACTAGCACTCTACGAGCAGTACTTC
CDR3aa: CASSLELALYEQYF

v_gene: TRBV12-5
abundance: few
j_gene: TRBJ2-1
d_gene: .
CDR3nt: TGTGCTAGTGGTTTGGTACTGCTTGGGGATTGGGATGAGCAGTTCTTC
CDR3aa: CASGLVLLGDWDEQFF

v_gene: TRBV7-2
abundance: many
j_gene: TRBJ2-3
d_gene: .
CDR3nt: TGTGCCAGCAGCTTAAATCTTCCGGATACGCAGTATTTT
CDR3aa: CASSLNLPDTQYF

v_gene: TRBV25-1
abundance: many
j_gene: TRBJ1-2
d_gene: .
CDR3nt: TGTGCCAGCAGTGAATCTTTAACGAGTGGCTACACCTTC
CDR3aa: CASSESLTSGYTF

v_gene: TRBV4-2
abundance: .
j_gene: TRBJ1-1
d_gene: .
CDR3nt: TGTGCCAGCAGCCAAGAAACGGTGAACACTGAAGCTTTCTTT
CDR3aa: CASSQETVNTEAFF

v_gene: TRBV12-3/TRBV12-4
abundance: .
j_gene: TRBJ2-7
d_gene: TRBD2
CDR3nt: TGTGCCAGCAGTTTAAGGACTAGCGGATCCTACGAGCAGTACTTC
CDR3aa: CASSLRTSGSYEQYF

v_gene: TRBV19
abundance: .
j_gene: TRBJ2-6
d_gene: .
CDR3nt: TGTGCCAGTAGTATGGCCGCCTCTGGGGCCAACGTCCTGACTTTC
CDR3aa: CASSMAASGANVLTF

v_gene: TRBV7-8
abundance: many
j_gene: TRBJ2-4
d_gene: TRBD2
CDR3nt: TGTGCCAGCAGCTTATTGGCCGGGACTAATAAAAACATTCAGTACTTC
CDR3aa: CASSLLAGTNKNIQYF

v_gene: TRBV7-9
abundance: .
j_gene: TRBJ2-7
d_gene: .
CDR3nt: TGTGCCAGCAGCCCGCTCGAGCCCGAGCAGTACTTC
CDR3aa: CASSPLEPEQYF

v_gene: TRBV28
abundance: few
j_gene: TRBJ2-3
d_gene: .
CDR3nt: TGTGCCAGCAGCATATGGGCGGGTGAGAGGGATACGCAGTATTTT
CDR3aa: CASSIWAGERDTQYF

v_gene: TRBV6-2/TRBV6-3
abundance: .
j_gene: TRBJ1-5
d_gene: .
CDR3nt: TGTGCCAGCAGTCGGGTCCTAAGGGATCAGCTCCAGCATTTT
CDR3aa: CASSRVLRDQLQHF

v_gene: TRBV5-1
abundance: few
j_gene: TRBJ2-7
d_gene: TRBD1
CDR3nt: TGCGCCAGCAGCTTCGGACAGGGGGCTATCTACGAGCAGTACTTC
CDR3aa: CASSFGQGAIYEQYF

v_gene: TRBV11-2
abundance: .
j_gene: TRBJ2-3
d_gene: .
CDR3nt: TGTGCCAGCAGCGCCATCCGCACAGATACGCAGTATTTT
CDR3aa: CASSAIRTDTQYF

v_gene: TRBV6-2/TRBV6-3
abundance: few
j_gene: TRBJ2-6
d_gene: .
CDR3nt: TGTGCCAGCACCGCACAGCCCTCTGGGGCCAACGTCCTGACTTTC
CDR3aa: CASTAQPSGANVLTF

v_gene: TRBV30
abundance: .
j_gene: TRBJ1-2
d_gene: .
CDR3nt: TGTGCCTGGACCCGTGGCCCGGAAAACTATGGCTACACCTTC
CDR3aa: CAWTRGPENYGYTF